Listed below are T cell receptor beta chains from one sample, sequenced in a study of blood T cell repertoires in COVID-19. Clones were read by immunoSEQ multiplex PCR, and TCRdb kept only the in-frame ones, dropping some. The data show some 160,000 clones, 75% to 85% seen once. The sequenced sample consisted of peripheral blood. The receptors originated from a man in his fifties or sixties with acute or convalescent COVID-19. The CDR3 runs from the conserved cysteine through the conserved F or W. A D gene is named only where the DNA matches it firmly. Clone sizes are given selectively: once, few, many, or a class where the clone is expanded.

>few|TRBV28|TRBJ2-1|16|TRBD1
TGTGCCAGCAGTTACCCCCGGGGACAGGGAAACAATGAGCAGTTCTTC
CASSYPRGQGNNEQFF
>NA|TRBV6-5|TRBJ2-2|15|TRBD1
TGTGCCAGCAGGAAGACAGGGTATCTGCCCGGGGAGCTGTTTTTT
CASRKTGYLPGELFF
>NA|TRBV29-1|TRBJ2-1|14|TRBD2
TGCAGCGTTGAGGGACTAGGGGGATACAATGAGCAGTTCTTC
CSVEGLGGYNEQFF
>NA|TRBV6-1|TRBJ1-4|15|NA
TGTGCCAGCAGTGACCAGGGATATCGAAATGAAAAACTGTTTTTT
CASSDQGYRNEKLFF
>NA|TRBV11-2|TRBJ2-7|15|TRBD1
TGTGCCAGCAGCTTAGAGTTGGACAGGGCTGCCGAGCAGTACTTC
CASSLELDRAAEQYF
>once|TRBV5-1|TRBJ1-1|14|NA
TGCGCCAGCAGCTCCCTGGGACAAAGGACTGAAGCTTTCTTT
CASSSLGQRTEAFF
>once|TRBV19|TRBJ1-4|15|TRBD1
TGTGCCAGTAGTATAGATCGATCCCAGAGGACAGGAAGTTTTTTT
CASSIDRSQRTGSFF
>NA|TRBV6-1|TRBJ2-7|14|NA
TGTGCCAGCAGTGAGGGGGCAGGGGGGTACGAGCAGTACTTC
CASSEGAGGYEQYF
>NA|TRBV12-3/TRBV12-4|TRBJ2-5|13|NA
TGTGCCAGCAGCCGTCGGGGACAAGAGACCCAGTACTTC
CASSRRGQETQYF
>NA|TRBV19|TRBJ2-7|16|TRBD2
TGTGCCAGTAGTATCGACGCGGGAGGATCACCCTACGAGCAGTACTTC
CASSIDAGGSPYEQYF
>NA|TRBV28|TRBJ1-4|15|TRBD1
TGTGCCAGCAGTTTAGCCCGGGACAGGGGGCAAAAACTGTTTTTT
CASSLARDRGQKLFF
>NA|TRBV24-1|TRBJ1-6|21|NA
TGTGCCACCAGTGATTCGCCCTATGGGGGGGGGCCGGGCTCCTATAATTCACCCCTCCACTTT
CATSDSPYGGGPGSYNSPLHF
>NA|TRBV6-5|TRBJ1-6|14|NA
TGTGCCAGCAGCCCCTTCACAGGGAATTCACCCCTCCACTTT
CASSPFTGNSPLHF
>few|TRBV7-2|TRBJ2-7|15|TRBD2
TGTGCCAGCAGCCGCCAGAGTAGCGGGGGAAACGAGCAGTACTTC
CASSRQSSGGNEQYF
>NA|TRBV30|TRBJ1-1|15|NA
TGTGCCTGGAGTGTACTAGGGGGGGTGGGCACTGAAGCTTTCTTT
CAWSVLGGVGTEAFF
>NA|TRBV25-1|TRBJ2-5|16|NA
TGTGCCAGCAGTGGCGGGTCCGGGGGGCTCGGTGAGACCCAGTACTTC
CASSGGSGGLGETQYF
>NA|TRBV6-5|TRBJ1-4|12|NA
TGTGCCAGCAGTCCACAGGGTGAAAAACTGTTTTTT
CASSPQGEKLFF
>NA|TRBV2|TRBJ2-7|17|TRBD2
TGTGCCAGCAGTCCCAGGACTAGCGGGAGGGACACCTACGAGCAGTACTTC
CASSPRTSGRDTYEQYF
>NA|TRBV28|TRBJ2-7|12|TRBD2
TGTGCCCATGGGCGGGAGTCCTACGAGCAGTACTTC
CAHGRESYEQYF
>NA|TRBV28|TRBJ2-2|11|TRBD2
TGTGCCAGTGGGGGGGCCGGGGAGCTGTTTTTT
CASGGAGELFF
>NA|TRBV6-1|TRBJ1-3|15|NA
TGTGCCAGCAGTGAATACAGCGGAGCTGGAAACACCATATATTTT
CASSEYSGAGNTIYF
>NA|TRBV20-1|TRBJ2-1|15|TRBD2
TGCAGTGCTAGTTTGGGTAGCGGGAGGGCTAATGAGCAGTTCTTC
CSASLGSGRANEQFF
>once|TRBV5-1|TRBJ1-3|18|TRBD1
TGCGCCAGCAGCTCGAACCCCGGGACAGGGGGCAAGCGTGACACCATATATTTT
CASSSNPGTGGKRDTIYF
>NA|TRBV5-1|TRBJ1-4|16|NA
TGCGCCAGCAGCTTGGCCGGGGGGGCAGTGAACGAAAAACTGTTTTTT
CASSLAGGAVNEKLFF
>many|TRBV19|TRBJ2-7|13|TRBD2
TGTGCCAGTAGTAACCAGGGAGGGATCGAGCAGTACTTC
CASSNQGGIEQYF